This T cell receptor beta chain was sequenced for a study of graft-versus-host responses after intestinal transplantation. The method was immunoSEQ multiplex PCR; TCRdb's version includes in-frame clones alone and lacks a portion of them. The repertoire includes under 90,000 clones, 92% of them detected once, and over 0.55% sits in the top ten. Germline V gene data show CDR1 as GTSNPN and CDR2 as SVGIG (reference sequence). The germline V and J ends were trimmed by 4 bases and 0 bases, with 7 bases remaining between them. The CDR3 spans 14 residues. The source of this sequence is a human patient who received an intestinal transplant, so some T cells may come from the graft donor. This rearrangement joins TRBV30 to TRBJ2-6; D unresolved. The sequences come from PBMCs, collected 98 days after intestinal transplantation. The CDR3 sequence is CAWKLFSGANVLTF. In DNA, the CDR3 is TGTGCCTGGAAGTTGTTCTCTGGGGCCAACGTCCTGACTTTC.